This record covers a single T cell receptor beta chain. Its target is unknown. Given the absence of the conserved phenylalanine or tryptophan at the CDR3 end, a read error is likely. This sample was taken from a study of OX40 agonist ivuxolimab in advanced cancers. V was cut by 7 bases and J by 5 bases, with 18 bases left in between. The germline V gene encodes CDR1 SNHLY and CDR2 FYNNEI. The length of the CDR3 is 14 residues. Assay: immunoSEQ multiplex PCR; the TCRdb copy retains only in-frame clones and omits some. The sample includes around 57,000 clones, about nine tenths of them seen just once. Anyone with autoimmune disease history or systemic immunosuppression was excluded. Sampling of blood occurred at baseline, cycle 4 day 1, and cycle 7 day 1. General observations from the study: Antigens targeted by the expanded peripheral T cells were not determined.

The clonotype originates from an adult with an advanced solid tumor such as melanoma, head and neck, liver or kidney cancer. The sequenced sample was CD4+ or CD8+ T cells sorted from blood, obtained in a trial of the OX40 agonist ivuxolimab. The J gene is TRBJ2-7, the V gene TRBV2; D not resolved. The CDR3 is CASITVLGGHEQYL. The CDR3, as DNA: TGTGCCAGCATTACCGTTCTTGGCGGCCACGAGCAGTACCTC.